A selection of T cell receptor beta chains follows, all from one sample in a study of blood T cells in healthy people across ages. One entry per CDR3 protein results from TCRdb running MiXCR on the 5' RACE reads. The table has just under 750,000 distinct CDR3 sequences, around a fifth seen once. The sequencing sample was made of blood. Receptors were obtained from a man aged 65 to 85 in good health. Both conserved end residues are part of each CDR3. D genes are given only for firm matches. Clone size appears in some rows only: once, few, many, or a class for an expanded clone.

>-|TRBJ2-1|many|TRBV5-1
CASSLDNEQFF
TGTGCCAGCAGCTTAGACAATGAGCAGTTCTTC
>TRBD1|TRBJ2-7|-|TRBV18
CASSLRTGSSYEQYF
TGTGCCAGCTCACTTCGGACAGGGAGCTCCTACGAGCAGTACTTC
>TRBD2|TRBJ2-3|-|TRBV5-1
CASSQGTSGRTSTDTQYF
TGCGCCAGCAGCCAAGGGACTAGCGGGAGAACTAGCACAGATACGCAGTATTTT
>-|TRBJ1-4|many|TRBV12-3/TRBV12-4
CASRGLNEKLFF
TGTGCCAGCAGGGGGCTTAATGAAAAACTGTTTTTT
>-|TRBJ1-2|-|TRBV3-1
CASSRAIYGYTF
TGTGCCAGCAGCCGGGCCATCTATGGCTACACCTTC
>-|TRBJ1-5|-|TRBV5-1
CASSLEPQNQPQHF
TGCGCCAGCAGCTTGGAGCCGCAGAATCAGCCCCAGCATTTT
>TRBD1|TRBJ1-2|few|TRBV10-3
CAISGQGKNYGYTF
TGTGCCATCAGTGGACAGGGGAAAAACTATGGCTACACCTTC
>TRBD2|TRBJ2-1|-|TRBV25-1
CASSEWGTSVNNEQLF
TGTGCCAGCAGTGAATGGGGGACTAGCGTTAACAATGAGCAGCTCTTC
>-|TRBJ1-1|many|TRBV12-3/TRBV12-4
CASSRDWGTEAFF
TGTGCCAGCAGCAGGGACTGGGGGACTGAAGCTTTCTTT
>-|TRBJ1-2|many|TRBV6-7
CASSFTGRDYGYTF
TGTGCCAGCAGTTTCACAGGGAGAGACTATGGCTACACCTTC
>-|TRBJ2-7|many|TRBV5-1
CASSPAASGSSYEQYF
TGCGCCAGCAGCCCAGCGGCTAGTGGGTCATCCTACGAGCAGTACTTC
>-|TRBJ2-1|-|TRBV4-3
CASSQGLWDEQFF
TGCGCCAGCAGCCAAGGTCTGTGGGATGAGCAGTTCTTC
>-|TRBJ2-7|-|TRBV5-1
CASSLASGDSYEQYF
TGCGCCAGCAGCTTGGCATCAGGCGACTCCTACGAGCAGTACTTC
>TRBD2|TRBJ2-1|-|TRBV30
CAWSVSLAGIAEQFF
TGTGCCTGGAGTGTATCGCTAGCGGGAATCGCTGAGCAGTTCTTC
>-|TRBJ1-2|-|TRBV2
CASSDGVGFYGYTF
TGTGCCAGCAGTGATGGGGTAGGGTTCTATGGCTACACCTTC
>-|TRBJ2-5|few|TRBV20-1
CSARDGESQETQYF
TGCAGTGCCAGGGACGGGGAGTCCCAAGAGACCCAGTACTTC
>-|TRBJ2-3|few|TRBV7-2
CASTSPPKDTQYF
TGTGCCAGCACCTCGCCCCCGAAAGATACGCAGTATTTT
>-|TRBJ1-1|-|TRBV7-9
CASSLRQTGNTEAFF
TGTGCCAGCAGCCTCCGACAGACAGGGAACACTGAAGCTTTCTTT
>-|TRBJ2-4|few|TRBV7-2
CASSPRRGEENIQYF
TGTGCCAGCAGCCCCCGCCGAGGGGAAGAAAACATTCAGTACTTC
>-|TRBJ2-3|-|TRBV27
CASSPRNTQYF
TGTGCCAGCAGTCCCCGCAATACGCAGTATTTT
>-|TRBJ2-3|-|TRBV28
CASSFEGYRGTDTQYF
TGTGCCAGCAGTTTTGAAGGGTATAGGGGCACAGATACGCAGTATTTT
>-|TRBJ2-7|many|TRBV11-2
CASSFRRAPNEQYF
TGTGCCAGCAGCTTTAGGAGGGCCCCTAACGAGCAGTACTTC
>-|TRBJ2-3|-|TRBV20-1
CSARRPGADTQYF
TGCAGTGCTAGGCGTCCTGGGGCAGATACGCAGTATTTT
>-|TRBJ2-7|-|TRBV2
CASSEVPFGYEQYF
TGTGCCAGCAGTGAAGTTCCTTTTGGTTACGAGCAGTACTTC
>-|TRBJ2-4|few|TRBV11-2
CASSLDPAQNIQYF
TGTGCCAGCAGCTTAGATCCCGCCCAAAACATTCAGTACTTC
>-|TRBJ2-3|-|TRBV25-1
CASSSGTPTDTQYF
TGTGCCAGCAGTTCCGGGACGCCCACAGATACGCAGTATTTT
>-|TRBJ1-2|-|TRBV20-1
CSASGGGWYSYTF
TGCAGTGCTTCTGGGGGGGGTTGGTATAGTTACACCTTC
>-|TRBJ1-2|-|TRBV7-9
CASSLGYESDYTF
TGTGCCAGCAGCCTAGGTTACGAATCTGACTACACCTTC
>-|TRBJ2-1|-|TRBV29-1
CSVEEGQQFF
TGCAGCGTTGAAGAGGGTCAGCAGTTCTTC
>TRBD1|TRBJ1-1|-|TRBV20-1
CSARGGTGDTEAFF
TGCAGTGCTAGAGGAGGGACAGGGGACACTGAAGCTTTCTTT
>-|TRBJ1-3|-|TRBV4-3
CASSRSWQGRNRDNQGPIYF
TGCGCCAGCAGCCGAAGTTGGCAGGGTCGAAATAGAGATAATCAGGGACCCATATATTTT
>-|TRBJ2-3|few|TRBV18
CASSPALSTDTQYF
TGTGCCAGCTCACCAGCCCTGAGCACAGATACGCAGTATTTT
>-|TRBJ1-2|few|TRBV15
CATSRLGDNYGYTF
TGTGCCACCAGCAGATTAGGGGATAACTATGGCTACACCTTC
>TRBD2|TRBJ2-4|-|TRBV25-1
CASSGLAGKNIQYF
TGTGCCAGCAGTGGACTAGCGGGTAAAAACATTCAGTACTTC
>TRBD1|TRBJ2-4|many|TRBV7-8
CASSFGTGNWAKNIQYF
TGTGCCAGCAGCTTTGGGACAGGGAATTGGGCCAAAAACATTCAGTACTTC
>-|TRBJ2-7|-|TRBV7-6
CASSLGGFSYEQYF
TGTGCCAGCAGCTTAGGTGGTTTTTCCTACGAGCAGTACTTC
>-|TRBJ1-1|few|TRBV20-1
CSAREPENTEAFF
TGCAGTGCTAGAGAACCCGAGAACACTGAAGCTTTCTTT
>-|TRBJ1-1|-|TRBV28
CASSRMINTEAFF
TGTGCCAGCAGTCGTATGATTAACACTGAAGCTTTCTTT
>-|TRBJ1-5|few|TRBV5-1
CASSLDWSQPQHF
TGCGCCAGCAGCTTGGATTGGAGTCAGCCCCAGCATTTT
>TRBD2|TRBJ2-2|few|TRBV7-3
CASSVGLAGVTGELFF
TGTGCCAGCAGCGTCGGACTAGCGGGAGTCACCGGGGAGCTGTTTTTT
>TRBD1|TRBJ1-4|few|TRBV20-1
CSAWQGAGEKLFF
TGCAGTGCTTGGCAGGGGGCAGGGGAAAAACTGTTTTTT
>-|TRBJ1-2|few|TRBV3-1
CASSLDGSGNYGYTF
TGTGCCAGCAGCCTAGACGGATCTGGAAACTATGGCTACACCTTC
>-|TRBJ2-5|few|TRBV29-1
CSVEDGGVVTQYF
TGCAGCGTTGAAGATGGGGGTGTGGTGACCCAGTACTTC
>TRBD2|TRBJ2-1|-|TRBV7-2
CASSQSGGANEQFF
TGTGCCAGCAGCCAGAGCGGGGGGGCCAATGAGCAGTTCTTC
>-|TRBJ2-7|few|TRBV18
CASSLGRRGDEQYF
TGTGCCAGCTCTCTCGGCCGGCGGGGAGACGAGCAGTACTTC
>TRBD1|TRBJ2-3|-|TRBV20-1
CSATDRQTDTQYF
TGCAGTGCTACGGACAGGCAAACAGATACGCAGTATTTT
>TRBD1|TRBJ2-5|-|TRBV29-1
CSSHSGTGQETQYF
TGCAGCTCCCACTCCGGGACAGGCCAGGAGACCCAGTACTTC
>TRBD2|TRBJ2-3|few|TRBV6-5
CASMLAGGSDTQYF
TGTGCCAGCATGTTAGCGGGGGGGTCGGATACGCAGTATTTT
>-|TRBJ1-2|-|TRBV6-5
CASSPTHGGIYGYTF
TGTGCCAGCAGCCCTACTCACGGGGGTATCTATGGCTACACCTTC
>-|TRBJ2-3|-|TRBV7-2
CASSPEGDSSTDTQYF
TGTGCCAGCAGCCCAGAAGGCGACTCTAGCACAGATACGCAGTATTTT
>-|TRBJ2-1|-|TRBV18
CASSPLDWYGVNEQFF
TGTGCCAGCTCACCACTGGACTGGTACGGGGTGAATGAGCAGTTCTTC
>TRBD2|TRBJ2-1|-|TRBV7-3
CASSPQAGVYNEQFF
TGTGCCAGCAGCCCCCAAGCGGGAGTCTACAATGAGCAGTTCTTC
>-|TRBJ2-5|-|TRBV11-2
CASSLDLRTAQETQYF
TGTGCCAGCAGCTTAGATCTGCGGACAGCGCAAGAGACCCAGTACTTC
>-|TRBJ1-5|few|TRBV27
CASSYSRDGNQPQHF
TGTGCCAGCAGTTACTCCAGGGATGGCAATCAGCCCCAGCATTTT
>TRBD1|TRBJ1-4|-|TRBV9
CASSTRTGDGEKLFF
TGTGCCAGCAGCACCCGGACAGGGGATGGCGAAAAACTGTTTTTT